This entry lists 28 T cell receptor beta chains sequenced from one sample in a study of shared clonotypes between healthy human individuals. This table comes from immunoSEQ multiplex PCR, and its TCRdb copy is limited to in-frame clones, with some not included. The table shows around 1,900,000 clones, with just over 90% occurring only once. Cells designated naive CD8 were CD45RO-negative and were positively selected for CCR7, with terminally differentiated effector memory CD45RA+ cells excluded. The specimen was naive CD8+ T cells from PBMCs. The receptors were gathered from a man aged 18 to 30 in good health. Some clones in this sample may be carry-over from other donors' samples.

In this sample, this clone turned up once. The chain has TRBV5-6 and TRBJ2-1; D gene uncertain. V was clipped by 0 bases and J by 6 bases, with 10 bases between them. This CDR3 has 14 residues. Germline values: CDR1 SGHDT, CDR2 YYEEEE. This CDR3 reads CASSLGRGPNEQFF. The CDR3 DNA is TGTGCCAGCAGCTTGGGGAGAGGACCCAATGAGCAGTTCTTC. Full variable domain (remainder filled in from reference TRBV5-6 and TRBJ2-1): DAGVTQSPTHLIKTRGQQVTLRCSPKSGHDTVSWYQQALGQGPQFIFQYYEEEERQRGNFPDRFSGHQFPNYSSELNVNALLLGDSALYLCASSLGRGPNEQFFGPGTRLTVL.

This clone was found once. The V and J genes are TRBV19 and TRBJ1-1; D is possibly TRBD1 (6 bases). Germline CDR1 and CDR2: LNHDA and SQIVND (reference sequence). This CDR3 is 13 amino acids long. V lost 6 bases and J lost 7, with 15 bases in between. This CDR3 reads CASRTGLEFEAFF. The CDR3 nucleotides read TGTGCCAGTAGAACAGGGTTAGAATTTGAAGCTTTCTTT.

The gene calls are TRBV28 and TRBJ2-1; no reliable D call. The V gene lost 1 base and the J gene lost 5 bases, with 21 bases spanning the gap. Germline assignment: CDR1 MDHEN and CDR2 SYDVKM. The CDR3 sequence is 18 residues long. The CDR3: CASSLSQARVGFDNEQFF. For the CDR3, the DNA is TGTGCCAGCAGTTTATCTCAGGCTCGTGTGGGGTTTGACAATGAGCAGTTCTTC.

The gene calls are TRBV4-1 and TRBJ1-1; D is unresolved. Germline CDR1 and CDR2: MGHRA and YSYEKL. Trimming stripped 0 bases from V and 1 base from J, with 6 bases between. The CDR3 spans 14 residues. The CDR3 DNA reads as TGCGCCAGCAGCCAAGACAGCGGGAACACTGAAGCTTTCTTT. This gives the protein CASSQDSGNTEAFF.

The chain has TRBV9 and TRBJ2-7; D is ambiguous. The CDR3 contains 13 residues. Germline CDR1 SGDLS, CDR2 YYNGEE. The V end lost 3 bases, the J end lost 2 bases, and 9 bases lay between the germline ends. CDR3: CASSADGPYEQYF. The CDR3 DNA reads as TGTGCCAGCAGCGCCGACGGACCCTACGAGCAGTACTTC.

In the case of this clone: Different DNA sequences within this sample yield the same CDR3. The rearrangement links TRBV2 to TRBJ2-2; D unclear. CDR3 size: 14 residues. CDR1 SNHLY and CDR2 FYNNEI come from the germline V gene. Trimming stripped 3 bases from V and 2 bases from J, with 7 bases between. CDR3 residues: CASSEGQNTGELFF. DNA of the CDR3: TGTGCCAGCAGTGAGGGCCAAAACACCGGGGAGCTGTTTTTT.

The V call is TRBV7-9, the J call TRBJ1-2; D perhaps matches TRBD1 (6 bases). V lost 4 bases and J lost 8, with 26 bases in between. This CDR3 contains 17 residues. CDR1 and CDR2 from the germline V gene are SEHNR and FQNEAQ (reference sequence). CDR3 sequence reads: CASSYHQGTPDSRGYTF. Here the CDR3 DNA reads TGTGCCAGCAGCTATCATCAGGGGACTCCCGATTCGCGCGGCTACACCTTC.

The V call is TRBV4-1, the J call TRBJ2-2; a possible D gene is TRBD1 (5 bases). CDR3 length equals 15 residues. V was clipped by 4 bases and J by 1 base, with 10 bases between them. The V gene's germline CDR1 is MGHRA and CDR2 YSYEKL. The CDR3 region is CASSPLGQNTGELFF. CDR3 sequence (DNA): TGCGCCAGCAGCCCCCTCGGACAGAACACCGGGGAGCTGTTTTTT.

Notes on this clone: Other nucleotide sequences in the sample specify the same CDR3. The chain recombines TRBV11-2 with TRBJ2-7; 9 positions agree with TRBD2. With V trimmed by 1 base and J by 2 bases, 3 bases remained unmatched. The CDR3 has 15 residues. Germline loops: CDR1 SGHAT, CDR2 FQNNGV. The CDR3 reads CASSLGAGGPYEQYF. The CDR3 DNA reads as TGTGCCAGCAGCTTAGGGGCGGGAGGGCCCTACGAGCAGTACTTC.

The rearrangement uses TRBV4-3 and TRBJ1-1; D uncertain. The CDR3 runs 14 residues. CDR1 and CDR2 (germline): LGHNA, YSLEER. V shed 5 bases and J shed 5 bases, with 15 bases lying between them. CDR3 sequence: CASSYKEESTEAFF. As DNA, the CDR3 is TGCGCCAGCAGCTATAAAGAAGAGTCTACTGAAGCTTTCTTT.

This chain links TRBV5-5 with TRBJ1-1; no firm D call. The V gene lost 1 base and the J gene lost 1 base, with 5 bases spanning the gap. The germline CDR1 and CDR2 sequences are SGHKS and YYEKEE (reference sequence). The CDR3 is made up of 13 amino acids. Written as DNA, the CDR3 is TGTGCCAGCAGCTTGAGATGGAACACTGAAGCTTTCTTT. As protein: CASSLRWNTEAFF.

The chain employs TRBV27 and TRBJ1-5, with unresolved D. V gave up 3 bases and J gave up 5 bases, with 8 bases separating them. In germline, CDR1 is MNHEY, CDR2 SMNVEV (reference sequence). The CDR3 loop spans 13 amino acids. Here the CDR3 DNA reads TGTGCCAGCAGTTTGCAGTCTGATCAGCCCCAGCATTTT. It translates to CASSLQSDQPQHF.

V gene TRBV18 combines with J gene TRBJ2-7; a weak D match, TRBD2 (7 bases). Germline V gene sequence: CDR1 KGHSH, CDR2 LQKENI. Trimming removed 2 bases at V and 4 bases at J, with 12 bases between. This CDR3 has 14 amino acids. CDR3 in amino acids: CASSPGGGLYEQYF. CDR3 coding DNA: TGTGCCAGCTCACCAGGGGGGGGGCTGTACGAGCAGTACTTC.

The chain recombines TRBV29-1 with TRBJ2-7, with 9 bases aligning to TRBD1. V dropped 7 bases and J dropped 1; count of bases not matched to a gene: 8. Germline CDR1 reads SQVTM; CDR2 reads ANQGSEA. The CDR3 totals 14 residues. CDR3 residues: CSEPRQGGSYEQYF. The CDR3 nucleotides are TGCAGCGAACCCAGACAGGGGGGTTCCTACGAGCAGTACTTC.

The table lists this clone with a few counts. The chain combines TRBV7-6 with TRBJ1-5; D might be TRBD1 (6 bases). The ends were cut back, 1 base at V and 5 bases at J, with 12 bases in the middle. This CDR3 contains 15 residues. The germline gives CDR1 SGHVS, CDR2 FNYEAQ. Here the CDR3 reads CASSLEWGLDQPQHF. The CDR3 DNA sequence: TGTGCCAGCAGCTTAGAGTGGGGGCTGGATCAGCCCCAGCATTTT.

The gene calls are TRBV5-6 and TRBJ2-1; weak D call: TRBD2 (5 bases). Trimming took 4 bases from V and 0 from J, leaving 11 bases between them. CDR1 is SGHDT, CDR2 YYEEEE, per germline. The CDR3 consists of 15 residues. The CDR3 sequence: CASSLEAYSYNEQFF. Here the CDR3 DNA reads TGTGCCAGCAGCCTGGAGGCGTACTCCTACAATGAGCAGTTCTTC.

This sequence joins TRBV7-3 and TRBJ1-2; D is possibly TRBD1 (6 bases). The CDR3 sequence is 14 residues long. Germline CDR1 reads SGHTA; CDR2 reads FQGTGA. Trimming took 5 bases from V and 4 from J, leaving 14 bases between them. The CDR3 region has the DNA TGTGCCAGCAGCCCTACAGGGCCGGCCTATGGCTACACCTTC. Amino acid sequence: CASSPTGPAYGYTF.

The chain recombines TRBV10-1 with TRBJ2-3; D is perhaps TRBD1 (5 bases). CDR1 and CDR2 from the germline V gene are WNHNN and SYGVQD (reference sequence). The V gene lost 4 bases and the J gene lost 6 bases, with 11 bases spanning the gap. This CDR3 spans 13 amino acids. The CDR3 coding sequence is TGCGCCAGCAGTGGTGGGGCGTCGGATACGCAGTATTTT. Translated, it gives CASSGGASDTQYF.

The chain has TRBV28 and TRBJ1-3; no firm D call. V was pared by 4 bases and J by 0 bases, with 7 bases between. This CDR3 is 14 amino acids long. The germline V gene has CDR1 MDHEN and CDR2 SYDVKM. The CDR3 sequence: CASSWETSGNTIYF. The CDR3 DNA is TGTGCCAGCAGTTGGGAGACCTCTGGAAACACCATATATTTT.

This chain joins TRBV7-9 and TRBJ2-7; 8 bases fit TRBD1. Germline CDR1 reads SEHNR; CDR2 reads FQNEAQ (reference sequence). J lost 1 base, V lost 5 bases, and 4 bases had no gene match. The CDR3 is made up of 14 amino acids. CDR3 DNA: TGTGCCAGCAGCGGACAGGGTGGATCCTACGAGCAGTACTTC. Its protein is CASSGQGGSYEQYF.

The V and J genes are TRBV2 and TRBJ2-1; 14 bases agree with TRBD2. CDR3 length equals 19 residues. The germline gives CDR1 SNHLY, CDR2 FYNNEI. Trimming cost V 6 bases and J 2 bases; bases outside gene matches: 12. For the CDR3, the DNA is TGTGCCAGCAGACCCCTGGGGACTAGCGGGAGCAGACCCTACAATGAGCAGTTCTTC. Its translation: CASRPLGTSGSRPYNEQFF.

The chain joins TRBV6-1 to TRBJ2-3; tentative D call: TRBD2 (6 bases). The V and J ends lost 0 bases and 5 bases respectively, with 18 bases between them. The CDR3 consists of 17 residues. CDR1 is MNHNS and CDR2 is SASEGT in the germline V gene. DNA for the CDR3: TGTGCCAGCAGTGAAGCGCTTCGGGGGACTTTAATAGATACGCAGTATTTT. Translated, it gives CASSEALRGTLIDTQYF.

This rearrangement joins TRBV5-6 to TRBJ2-1; 8 nucleotides match TRBD1. CDR3 length equals 15 residues. Germline V CDR1 and CDR2: SGHDT, YYEEEE. V lost 4 bases, J lost 5 bases, and 8 bases stayed unmatched. Written as DNA, the CDR3 is TGTGCCAGCAGCACGGACAGGGAGGAACACAATGAGCAGTTCTTC. It translates to CASSTDREEHNEQFF.

The chain carries TRBV4-1 and TRBJ1-1; D gene unclear. This CDR3 contains 13 residues. V was clipped by 1 base and J by 8 bases, with 11 bases between them. The germline CDR1 and CDR2 sequences are MGHRA and YSYEKL. In nucleotides, the CDR3 is TGCGCCAGCAGCCAAGGGGTGGGTGTGGAAGCTTTCTTT. Encoded protein: CASSQGVGVEAFF.

The chain employs TRBV28 and TRBJ1-5, with D unresolved. V was shortened by 5 bases and J by 3 bases, with 20 bases between the two germline ends. The length of the CDR3 is 17 residues. CDR1 is MDHEN, CDR2 SYDVKM, per germline. Here the CDR3 DNA reads TGTGCCAGCAGTCCCCTTCGCATTGGATGGGACAATCAGCCCCAGCATTTT. Translation: CASSPLRIGWDNQPQHF.

In nucleotides, the CDR3 is TGTGCCAGCAGTTATAGGGGGGCGAACACTGAAGCTTTCTTT. Translating gives CASSYRGANTEAFF. This sequence joins TRBV25-1 and TRBJ1-1; perhaps TRBD1 as D (6 bases). The germline V gene has CDR1 MGHDK and CDR2 SYGVNS. The V end lost 5 bases, the J end lost 1 base, and 11 bases lay between the germline ends. This CDR3 has 14 residues.

The rearrangement links TRBV5-6 to TRBJ2-3, with 7 bases identical to TRBD2. J was trimmed by 8 bases and V by 5 bases; bases with no gene match: 17. Germline CDR1 SGHDT, CDR2 YYEEEE. This CDR3 contains 16 residues. CDR3 in DNA: TGTGCCAGCAGTGACTTTGGGGAGGGAGTTGTGGGTACGCAGTATTTT. Translation gives CASSDFGEGVVGTQYF.

J is TRBJ2-7 and V is TRBV27; 7 nucleotides align to TRBD2. CDR1 and CDR2 (germline): MNHEY, SMNVEV (reference sequence). This CDR3 is 17 amino acids long. The V and J ends lost 2 bases and 6 bases, in that order; junction bases with no gene match: 16. This CDR3 is CASSLRTVAGALSEQYF. DNA of the CDR3: TGTGCCAGCAGTTTACGAACCGTGGCGGGAGCGCTTTCCGAGCAGTACTTC.